One and the same sample provided the 22 T cell receptor beta chains below, sequenced in a study of identical twins' blood T cells. In TCRdb, the 5' RACE reads were re-called with MiXCR into one record per CDR3 protein. Of hundreds of thousands of distinct CDR3 sequences detected, over 25% appear once; the ten largest clones hold 6.1%. Source material: PBMCs. These receptors were obtained from a woman aged 18 to 55 in good health.

The chain carries TRBV27 and TRBJ2-1; the D is unclear. V gave up 8 bases and J gave up 1 base, with 12 bases separating them. Germline CDR1 is MNHEY and CDR2 is SMNVEV (reference sequence). The CDR3 is 14 amino acids. The CDR3 region has the DNA TGTGCCAGCCGCTGGACGGAATCCTACAATGAGCAGTTCTTC. This encodes CASRWTESYNEQFF.

The table lists this clonotype with a few counts. The gene calls are TRBV3-1 and TRBJ1-3; unclear D gene. The CDR3 is made up of 13 amino acids. The germline gives CDR1 LGHDT, CDR2 YNNKEL (reference sequence). Trimming stripped 1 base from V and 11 bases from J, with 12 bases between. CDR3 loop: CASSQVTGIAIYF. CDR3 DNA: TGTGCCAGCAGCCAAGTAACGGGCATCGCCATATATTTT.

The chain links TRBV20-1 to TRBJ2-1; D not resolved. The CDR3 extends over 12 amino acids. With 3 bases removed from V and 8 bases from J, the gap between germline ends came to 11 bases. Germline CDR1 is DFQATT and CDR2 is SNEGSKA (reference sequence). As DNA, the CDR3 is TGCAGTGCTAGTAAAGGGTTCGATGAGCAGTTCTTC. Its protein is CSASKGFDEQFF.

Turning to this clonotype: With a much larger clone just one base away, this may be a read error. The chain recombines TRBV11-2 with TRBJ1-6; D is unclear. The CDR3 spans 15 residues. Trimming removed 4 bases from V and 11 bases from J, with 18 bases in between. Germline V gene sequence: CDR1 SGHAT, CDR2 FQNNGV. CDR3 DNA: TGTGCCAGCAGCTACACTTGGGGTCATGATCCACCCCTCCACTTT. This translates into CASSYTWGHDPPLHF.

In this sample, this clonotype turned up a few times. V usage is TRBV7-2 and J usage is TRBJ2-1; D gene uncertain. This CDR3 spans 13 amino acids. Germline CDR1 and CDR2: SGHTA and FQGNSA. V lost 5 bases to trimming and J lost 0 bases, with 5 bases between them. CDR3: CASSPGSYNEQFF. CDR3 DNA: TGTGCCAGCAGCCCCGGCTCCTACAATGAGCAGTTCTTC.

The genes are TRBV12-5 and TRBJ2-3; D remains unclear. The CDR3 runs 15 residues. Trimming cost V 5 bases and J 5 bases, with 17 bases left between them. The germline V gene has CDR1 LGHNT and CDR2 FRNRAP. The CDR3 DNA follows: TGTGCTAGTGGTCCCGATCGGCCCTCAGGAGATACGCAGTATTTT. This codes for CASGPDRPSGDTQYF.

Note on this clonotype: It may be a read error: a sequence one base away is much more abundant. This chain connects TRBV6-5 to TRBJ1-5, with D maybe TRBD1 (5 bases). This CDR3 region has 16 residues. CDR1 and CDR2 from the germline V gene are MNHEY and SVGAGI. Trimming shortened V by 0 bases and J by 2 bases, and 11 bases separated the two germline ends. The CDR3 sequence: CASSYSGRGGNQPQHF. CDR3 DNA sequence: TGTGCCAGCAGTTACTCCGGCCGAGGGGGCAATCAGCCCCAGCATTTT.

This clonotype has just a few counts. The gene calls are TRBV7-9 and TRBJ2-7, with D possibly matching TRBD1 (6 bases). Germline CDR1 and CDR2: SEHNR and FQNEAQ (reference sequence). There are 14 residues in the CDR3. The germline V and J ends were trimmed by 1 base and 4 bases, with 11 bases remaining between them. The DNA of the CDR3 is TGTGCCAGCAGCTTAGGGACAGCAAATTACGAGCAGTACTTC. Translation: CASSLGTANYEQYF.

As concerns this clonotype: Mismatch with germline at one junction end may stem from a read error. The V call is TRBV5-1, the J call TRBJ1-4; D might be TRBD1 (6 bases). The CDR3 consists of 16 residues. The germline gives CDR1 SGHRS, CDR2 YFSETQ. The CDR3 region is CANSLEGVTHNEKLFF. CDR3 nucleotide sequence: TGCGCCAACAGCTTGGAGGGGGTCACACATAATGAAAAACTGTTTTTT.

This clonotype was seen a few times. The gene calls are TRBV20-1 and TRBJ2-2, with D possibly TRBD1 on 6 matching bases. Germline V gene sequence: CDR1 DFQATT, CDR2 SNEGSKA (reference sequence). Trimming left V 6 bases short and J 4 bases short, with 9 bases between. The CDR3 loop spans 12 amino acids. For the CDR3, the DNA is TGCAGTGCGGACAGCCGCACCGGGGAGCTGTTTTTT. The encoded protein is CSADSRTGELFF.

This clonotype was found a few times. The chain couples TRBV29-1 to TRBJ1-1; D gene uncertain. Germline V gene lookup returns CDR1 SQVTM and CDR2 ANQGSEA. V gave up 2 bases and J gave up 4 bases, with 14 bases separating them. This CDR3 has 14 residues. CDR3 DNA sequence: TGCAGCGTTGAAATGAGGGCGCGGTCCACTGAAGCTTTCTTT. Its translation: CSVEMRARSTEAFF.

V is TRBV7-2 and J is TRBJ2-3; D is possibly TRBD2 (6 bases). Germline CDR1 reads SGHTA; CDR2 reads FQGNSA. V was cut by 8 bases and J by 0 bases, with 12 bases left in between. This CDR3 is built from 14 residues. CDR3 sequence (DNA): TGTGCCAGCCAAAGTGGGAGGAGCACAGATACGCAGTATTTT. Amino acid sequence: CASQSGRSTDTQYF. The complete variable domain, with remaining parts taken from reference TRBV7-2 and TRBJ2-3, reads GAGVSQSPSNKVTEKGKDVELRCDPISGHTALYWYRQSLGQGLEFLIYFQGNSAPDKSGLPSDRFSAERTGGSVSTLTIQRTQQEDSAVYLCASQSGRSTDTQYFGPGTRLTVL.

This clonotype was found a few times. Here the CDR3 DNA reads TGTGCCAGCAGCAGGGGTGAGCAGTTCTTC. It specifies CASSRGEQFF. V is TRBV25-1 and J is TRBJ2-1, with TRBD1 as a possible D gene (6 bases). CDR3 length: 10 residues. V was clipped by 6 bases and J by 9 bases, with 6 bases between them. Germline CDR1 and CDR2: MGHDK and SYGVNS. The entire variable domain, with the rest obtained from reference TRBV25-1 and TRBJ2-1, is as follows: EADIYQTPRYLVIGTGKKITLECSQTMGHDKMYWYQQDPGMELHLIHYSYGVNSTEKGDLSSESTVSRIRTEHFPLTLESARPSHTSQYLCASSRGEQFFGPGTRLTVL.

The sample holds many counts of this clonotype. The chain joins TRBV10-2 to TRBJ2-2, with 10 bases fitting TRBD2. This CDR3 comprises 17 residues. V shed 6 bases and J 1 base; nucleotides not matched to a gene: 8. CDR1 WSHSY and CDR2 SAAADI come from the germline V gene. The CDR3 bases are TGCGCCAGCAGAGCCGGACTAGCGGAGATGAACACCGGGGAGCTGTTTTTT. It translates to CASRAGLAEMNTGELFF.

The chain links TRBV20-1 to TRBJ1-4; D remains unclear. The CDR3 consists of 11 residues. Germline V CDR1 and CDR2: DFQATT, SNEGSKA (reference sequence). The V end was cut by 7 bases, the J end by 10 bases, with 13 bases between. The CDR3 loop is CSVHQEGKLFF. In DNA form, the CDR3 reads TGCAGTGTGCACCAGGAAGGAAAACTGTTTTTT.

The J gene is TRBJ1-4, the V gene TRBV4-3; 9 bases map to TRBD1. The CDR3 runs 15 residues. The V gene's germline CDR1 is LGHNA and CDR2 YSLEER. J lost 7 bases, V lost 1 base, and 4 bases had no gene match. The CDR3 DNA follows: TGCGCCAGCAGCCAAGTTCAGGACAGGGGTGAAAAACTGTTTTTT. Its protein product is CASSQVQDRGEKLFF.

This clonotype was recorded a few times. The chain links TRBV12-5 to TRBJ2-2; TRBD1 aligns across 8 bases. V lost 5 bases, J lost 5 bases, and 10 bases stayed unmatched. In germline, CDR1 is LGHNT, CDR2 FRNRAP. This CDR3 region has 16 residues. CDR3 protein: CASGRQGAHRTGELFF. In DNA form, the CDR3 reads TGTGCTAGTGGTCGTCAGGGGGCCCACCGTACCGGGGAGCTGTTTTTT. The whole variable domain, remainder taken from reference TRBV12-5 and TRBJ2-2, is DARVTQTPRHKVTEMGQEVTMRCQPILGHNTVFWYRQTMMQGLELLAYFRNRAPLDDSGMPKDRFSAEMPDATLATLKIQPSEPRDSAVYFCASGRQGAHRTGELFFGEGSRLTVL.

This clonotype was counted between two and nine times. V and J are TRBV7-8 and TRBJ1-2; D gene uncertain. The germline V gene has CDR1 SGHVS and CDR2 FQNEAQ. This CDR3 is 14 amino acids long. V was clipped by 2 bases and J by 4 bases, with 11 bases between them. The CDR3 is CASSLSDGSYGYTF. CDR3 nucleotide sequence: TGTGCCAGCAGCTTATCGGACGGGTCCTATGGCTACACCTTC.

The chain joins TRBV4-1 to TRBJ1-4; tentative D call: TRBD1 (5 bases). The V gene's germline CDR1 is MGHRA and CDR2 YSYEKL. The V end lost 5 bases, the J end lost 14 bases, and 15 bases lay between the germline ends. The length of the CDR3 is 12 residues. CDR3 residues: CASSFDSRILFF. The CDR3 DNA reads as TGCGCCAGCAGCTTTGACAGCCGGATTCTGTTTTTT.

This clonotype was seen a few times. The chain has TRBV3-1 and TRBJ2-6, with a weak D call TRBD2 (5 bases). Trimming took off 10 bases at V and 7 bases at J, with 20 bases between the two ends. The CDR3 contains 15 residues. CDR1 is LGHDT, CDR2 YNNKEL, per germline (reference sequence). The CDR3 bases are TGTGCCACTTCGGACTCCGGACTTATAGCCAACGTCCTGACTTTC. Protein product: CATSDSGLIANVLTF.

This clonotype came up a few times. Relative to the germline gene, one junction end is altered; a read error may explain this. J is TRBJ1-6 and V is TRBV5-1; unclear D gene. Germline values: CDR1 SGHRS, CDR2 YFSETQ. The CDR3 contains 16 residues. This chain's CDR3 is CASSLNYPGLNSPLRF. CDR3 sequence (DNA): TGCGCCAGCAGCTTGAATTACCCCGGGTTGAATTCACCCCTCCGCTTT.

This clonotype was recorded once. The rearrangement joins TRBV6-5 to TRBJ1-2; D uncertain. This CDR3 is 13 amino acids long. Germline V gene sequence: CDR1 MNHEY, CDR2 SVGAGI. Trimming pared 2 bases from V and 4 bases from J, leaving 8 bases between. In nucleotides, the CDR3 is TGTGCCAGCAGTTACGAGGCTACCTATGGCTACACCTTC. This encodes CASSYEATYGYTF.